The 31 T cell receptor beta chains below all came from one sample that was sequenced in a study of blood T cell repertoires in COVID-19. Assay used: immunoSEQ multiplex PCR; TCRdb lists only in-frame clones, some missing. The sample lists under 300,000 clones, roughly 84% occurring once. The sequenced material came from peripheral blood. Source of these receptors: a middle-aged woman with active or convalescent COVID-19.

The chain employs TRBV7-3 and TRBJ1-6; the match to TRBD1 covers 7 bases. Germline loops: CDR1 SGHTA, CDR2 FQGTGA. Unmatched junction bases numbered 11, after V lost 5 bases and J lost 10 bases. This CDR3 comprises 15 residues. The CDR3 coding sequence is TGTGCCAGCAGCGGAACGGGACAGCGGACATCACCCCTCCACTTT. Its translation: CASSGTGQRTSPLHF. The complete variable domain, with remaining parts taken from reference TRBV7-3 and TRBJ1-6, reads GAGVSQTPSNKVTEKGKYVELRCDPISGHTALYWYRQSLGQGPEFLIYFQGTGAADDSGLPNDRFFAVRPEGSVSTLKIQRTERGDSAVYLCASSGTGQRTSPLHFGNGTRLTVT.

The V gene is TRBV12-3 or TRBV12-4, the J gene TRBJ1-2; D is ambiguous. The CDR3 consists of 13 residues. Deletions cut 4 bases from V and 0 bases from J, with 6 bases between. DNA for the CDR3: TGTGCCAGCAGTTCCCGAGCTAACTATGGCTACACCTTC. Its translation: CASSSRANYGYTF.

There are a few counts of this clone. It is likely a read error, because the conserved phenylalanine at the end of the CDR3 is missing. The limits of the CDR3 on the DNA are not certain, so only TCRdb's listed CDR3 is given. The chain has TRBV6-5 and TRBJ2-3; the listed D gene, TRBD1, was not tested against the DNA. Per the germline V gene, CDR1 is MNHEY and CDR2 is SVGAGI. The CDR3 has 12 amino acids, counting both end residues. CDR3 in amino acids: CASSYSAPRQGV.

The V gene is TRBV30, the J gene TRBJ1-5; D gene ambiguous. CDR1 is GTSNPN, CDR2 SVGIG, per germline (reference sequence). This CDR3 contains 15 residues. Between the trimmed V and J ends, which lost 4 bases and 1 base, there was a span of 14 bases. The CDR3 spells CAWNIGRVSNQPQHF. Written as DNA, the CDR3 is TGTGCCTGGAACATTGGTCGGGTGAGCAATCAGCCCCAGCATTTT.

Comments on this clone: Other nucleotide sequences from this sample produce the same CDR3. This rearrangement joins TRBV3-1 (or the pseudogene TRBV3-2) to TRBJ2-3, with 7 bases that match TRBD2. This CDR3 region has 14 residues. Germline values: CDR1 LGHDT, CDR2 YNNKEL (reference sequence). V was pared by 1 base and J by 4 bases, with 2 bases of the junction left unmatched. CDR3 in DNA: TGTGCCAGCAGCCAAGGGACTAGTGCAGATACGCAGTATTTT. This codes for CASSQGTSADTQYF.

This clone was recorded only once. The chain couples TRBV28 to TRBJ1-5; 8 nucleotides match TRBD1. This CDR3 contains 16 residues. V lost 2 bases, J lost 5 bases, and 8 bases stayed unmatched. Germline V gives CDR1 MDHEN, CDR2 SYDVKM. The CDR3 is CASSLRVATGDQPQHF. Written as DNA, the CDR3 is TGTGCCAGCAGTTTAAGGGTCGCGACAGGGGATCAGCCCCAGCATTTT.

V and J are TRBV5-1 and TRBJ2-7, with 7 nucleotides matching TRBD1. J lost 3 bases, V lost 7 bases, and 10 bases had no gene match. Germline assignment: CDR1 SGHRS and CDR2 YFSETQ. The CDR3 is 14 amino acids. CDR3 amino acids: CASRPETGFYEQYF. In DNA form, the CDR3 reads TGCGCCAGCCGTCCCGAGACAGGGTTCTACGAGCAGTACTTC.

V and J are TRBV19 and TRBJ1-2; D is unclear. Per the germline V gene, CDR1 is LNHDA and CDR2 is SQIVND (reference sequence). Trimming removed 2 bases at V and 1 base at J, with 8 bases between. The CDR3 totals 14 residues. The CDR3 DNA is TGTGCCAGTAGTATACGTAACATTAACTATGGCTACACCTTC. This translates into CASSIRNINYGYTF.

This sequence joins TRBV10-2 and TRBJ2-6; D is unclear. Germline assignment: CDR1 WSHSY and CDR2 SAAADI. The CDR3 is 12 residues long. The ends were cut back, 5 bases at V and 3 bases at J, with 2 bases in the middle. This CDR3 is CASSLGANVLTF. In DNA form, the CDR3 reads TGCGCCAGCAGTCTTGGGGCCAACGTCCTGACTTTC.

CDR3 residues: CSAMGQNGYTF. The CDR3 bases are TGCAGTGCCATGGGACAGAATGGCTACACCTTC. This chain joins TRBV20-1 and TRBJ1-2, with 7 bases that match TRBD1. Trimming at V came to 6 bases and at J to 6 bases, leaving 4 bases not matched to a gene. Looked up from germline, CDR1 is DFQATT and CDR2 is SNEGSKA (reference sequence). The CDR3 contains 11 residues.

The V and J genes are TRBV2 and TRBJ1-4; TRBD1 aligns across 12 bases. The CDR3 has 15 amino acids. From germline, CDR1 is SNHLY and CDR2 FYNNEI. With 5 bases clipped from V and 9 bases from J, the junction kept 7 bases outside the gene matches. The chain's CDR3 is CASSQNRDRGQKLFF. CDR3 DNA: TGTGCCAGCAGTCAGAACCGGGACAGGGGGCAAAAACTGTTTTTT.

The gene calls are TRBV28 and TRBJ2-3; the match to TRBD2 covers 7 bases. V was pared by 5 bases and J by 6 bases, with 11 bases of the junction left unmatched. Germline lookup yields CDR1 MDHEN and CDR2 SYDVKM. The CDR3 length is 15 residues. CDR3 in DNA: TGTGCCAGCAGTCCGAGCGGGGCCGGCGGCGATACGCAGTATTTT. Protein product: CASSPSGAGGDTQYF.

With respect to this clone: Other DNA sequences in this sample translate to the same CDR3. The chain employs TRBV9 and TRBJ1-6; a weak D match, TRBD1 (5 bases). Trimming cost V 2 bases and J 6 bases, with 9 bases left between them. CDR3 length equals 14 residues. Germline CDR1 is SGDLS and CDR2 is YYNGEE. CDR3 coding DNA: TGTGCCAGCAGCGTCGGGGGGACTAATTCACCCCTCCACTTT. Translated: CASSVGGTNSPLHF.

The chain joins TRBV28 to TRBJ2-4; D gene uncertain. V was trimmed by 3 bases and J by 0 bases, leaving 12 bases between them. Germline values: CDR1 MDHEN, CDR2 SYDVKM. The CDR3 extends over 16 amino acids. CDR3 residues: CASSFLSIRAKNIQYF. The CDR3 DNA is TGTGCCAGCAGTTTTTTGTCTATCCGAGCCAAAAACATTCAGTACTTC.

The V gene is TRBV15, the J gene TRBJ1-1; tentative D call: TRBD1 (6 bases). Germline V gene sequence: CDR1 LNHNV, CDR2 YYDKDF (reference sequence). The CDR3 is 12 amino acids. Trimming pared 8 bases from V and 0 bases from J, leaving 7 bases between. The CDR3 DNA reads as TGTGCCACCGCAGGGGTGAACACTGAAGCTTTCTTT. As protein: CATAGVNTEAFF.

The chain carries TRBV11-2 and TRBJ2-5; D is ambiguous. This CDR3 has 15 residues. Trimming took 4 bases from V and 1 from J, leaving 13 bases between them. Germline assignment: CDR1 SGHAT and CDR2 FQNNGV. The CDR3 protein is CASSWATASQETQYF. CDR3 DNA: TGTGCCAGCAGCTGGGCGACGGCGAGCCAAGAGACCCAGTACTTC.

The V and J genes are TRBV30 and TRBJ1-1; a weak D match, TRBD1 (6 bases). The CDR3 has 14 residues. The germline gives CDR1 GTSNPN, CDR2 SVGIG (reference sequence). V was pared by 4 bases and J by 0 bases, with 12 bases between. The CDR3 DNA reads as TGTGCCTGGACCCGGACAGCCATGAACACTGAAGCTTTCTTT. As protein: CAWTRTAMNTEAFF.

The genes are TRBV12-5 and TRBJ2-5; 9 bases match TRBD2. This CDR3 is 14 amino acids long. The germline gives CDR1 LGHNT, CDR2 FRNRAP. J was trimmed by 5 bases and V by 3 bases; bases with no gene match: 4. CDR3 nucleotides: TGTGCTAGTGGTTTATCGGCGGGAGGGGAGACCCAGTACTTC. This codes for CASGLSAGGETQYF. Full variable domain (missing parts from reference TRBV12-5 and TRBJ2-5): DARVTQTPRHKVTEMGQEVTMRCQPILGHNTVFWYRQTMMQGLELLAYFRNRAPLDDSGMPKDRFSAEMPDATLATLKIQPSEPRDSAVYFCASGLSAGGETQYFGPGTRLLVL.

The chain has TRBV5-1 and TRBJ2-3, with D possibly being TRBD1 (5 bases). There are 15 residues in the CDR3. V dropped 2 bases and J dropped 0 bases, with 10 bases sitting between them. Looked up from germline, CDR1 is SGHRS and CDR2 is YFSETQ. Written as DNA, the CDR3 is TGCGCCAGCAGCTTTGACGGACATAGCACAGATACGCAGTATTTT. Its protein product is CASSFDGHSTDTQYF.

This chain uses TRBV6-1 with TRBJ2-5; D might be TRBD2 (6 bases). The germline V gene encodes CDR1 MNHNS and CDR2 SASEGT. Trimming stripped 3 bases from V and 5 bases from J, with 10 bases between. The CDR3 consists of 13 residues. This chain's CDR3 is CASSEGGWETQYF. In DNA, the CDR3 is TGTGCCAGCAGTGAGGGGGGTTGGGAGACCCAGTACTTC.

V is TRBV2 and J is TRBJ2-3, with D perhaps TRBD2 (5 bases). CDR1 and CDR2 (germline): SNHLY, FYNNEI. The V and J ends lost 6 bases and 4 bases respectively, with 14 bases between them. This CDR3 region has 14 residues. The CDR3, as DNA: TGTGCCAGCAGGGGGAGAGTAGGTGCAGATACGCAGTATTTT. This sequence encodes CASRGRVGADTQYF.

CDR3 coding DNA: TGTGCCAGCAGCCGAGACAGGGACTCTGGAAACACCATATATTTT. Encoded protein: CASSRDRDSGNTIYF. This rearrangement joins TRBV11-2 to TRBJ1-3, with 7 bases that match TRBD1. The V gene's germline CDR1 is SGHAT and CDR2 FQNNGV. CDR3 size: 15 residues. V dropped 5 bases and J dropped 0; count of bases not matched to a gene: 4.

The chain links TRBV5-1 to TRBJ2-3, with 11 bases aligning to TRBD2. In germline, CDR1 is SGHRS, CDR2 YFSETQ. This CDR3 region has 16 residues. V was pared by 4 bases and J by 2 bases, with 6 bases of the junction left unmatched. The CDR3 protein is CASSQEGLADTDTQYF. CDR3 sequence (DNA): TGCGCCAGCAGCCAGGAGGGACTAGCGGACACAGATACGCAGTATTTT.

CDR3 coding DNA: TGCGCCAGCAGCGATGGACAGGGGTCAACGGGAGAAGCTTTCTTT. Translating gives CASSDGQGSTGEAFF. The rearrangement uses TRBV5-1 and TRBJ1-1; TRBD1 matches at 9 bases. J was trimmed by 8 bases and V by 4 bases; bases with no gene match: 12. CDR1 is SGHRS, CDR2 YFSETQ, per germline. This CDR3 region has 15 residues.

This clone appeared a single time. This chain links TRBV30 with TRBJ2-5, with 10 positions matching TRBD1. Unmatched junction bases numbered 16, after V lost 4 bases and J lost 14 bases. CDR1 is GTSNPN, CDR2 SVGIG, per germline (reference sequence). This CDR3 has 14 residues. The CDR3 DNA sequence: TGTGCCTGGACCCCGCCGGGACAGGGGACAAATACTTACTTC. It translates to CAWTPPGQGTNTYF.

The chain employs TRBV28 and TRBJ2-5; possibly TRBD1 for D (6 bases). The CDR3 is made up of 10 amino acids. V lost 11 bases and J lost 5, with 9 bases in between. Germline V gene lookup returns CDR1 MDHEN and CDR2 SYDVKM. CDR3 loop: CAGGCETQYF. The CDR3 coding sequence is TGTGCCGGGGGCTGCGAGACCCAGTACTTC.

The table lists this clone with many counts. The chain recombines TRBV5-1 with TRBJ2-2; 11 bases agree with TRBD2. V lost 5 bases and J lost 0; bases outside the gene matches: 0. Per the germline V gene, CDR1 is SGHRS and CDR2 is YFSETQ. The CDR3 has 15 amino acids. In nucleotides, the CDR3 is TGCGCCAGCAGGACTAGCGGGGCGAACACCGGGGAGCTGTTTTTT. This encodes CASRTSGANTGELFF. Together with reference TRBV5-1 and TRBJ2-2, the CDR3 gives the full variable domain: KAGVTQTPRYLIKTRGQQVTLSCSPISGHRSVSWYQQTPGQGLQFLFEYFSETQRNKGNFPGRFSGRQFSNSRSEMNVSTLELGDSALYLCASRTSGANTGELFFGEGSRLTVL.

The chain recombines TRBV12-5 with TRBJ2-2, with 7 bases aligning to TRBD2. Germline CDR1 reads LGHNT; CDR2 reads FRNRAP. This CDR3 has 15 amino acids. The V gene end was trimmed by 6 bases and the J gene end by 6 bases; junction bases not matched to a gene: 10. In DNA form, the CDR3 reads TGTGCTAGTGGATTTTGGACTAGTCAGGCCGGGGAGCTGTTTTTT. It translates to CASGFWTSQAGELFF.

This clone was detected many times. The chain combines TRBV2 with TRBJ2-7; perhaps TRBD2 as D (7 bases). In germline, CDR1 is SNHLY, CDR2 FYNNEI. Trimming pared 5 bases from V and 4 bases from J, leaving 24 bases between. The CDR3 sequence is 17 residues long. The CDR3 is CASSPLPGGRPSYEQYF. In DNA, the CDR3 is TGTGCCAGCAGTCCCCTTCCCGGGGGGCGTCCTTCATACGAGCAGTACTTC.

This clone was seen a handful of times. This chain joins TRBV11-2 and TRBJ1-1, with 7 bases matching TRBD1. The trim removed 4 bases at V and 1 base at J, leaving 3 bases unmatched. This CDR3 spans 14 amino acids. Germline V gene lookup returns CDR1 SGHAT and CDR2 FQNNGV. CDR3 amino acids: CASSWRQGNTEAFF. The CDR3 nucleotides read TGTGCCAGCAGCTGGAGACAGGGGAACACTGAAGCTTTCTTT.

The CDR3 bases are TGTGCCAGCAGTATTAGGGGGCTTAGCAATCAGCCCCAGCATTTT. It is translated as CASSIRGLSNQPQHF. The chain uses TRBV27 and TRBJ1-5; 7 bases are shared with TRBD1. With 5 bases clipped from V and 0 bases from J, the junction kept 4 bases outside the gene matches. Looked up from germline, CDR1 is MNHEY and CDR2 is SMNVEV (reference sequence). This CDR3 region has 15 residues.